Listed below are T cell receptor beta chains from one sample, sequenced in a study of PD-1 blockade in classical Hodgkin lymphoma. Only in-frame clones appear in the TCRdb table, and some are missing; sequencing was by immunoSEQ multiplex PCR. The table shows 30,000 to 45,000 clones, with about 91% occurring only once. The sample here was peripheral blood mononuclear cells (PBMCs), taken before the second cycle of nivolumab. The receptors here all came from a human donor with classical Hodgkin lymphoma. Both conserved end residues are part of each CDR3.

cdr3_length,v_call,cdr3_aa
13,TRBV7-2,CASSIGQGQTQYF
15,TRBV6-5,CASSYGLAGGETQYF
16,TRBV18,CASSPKLAGVNNEQFF
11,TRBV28,CACRVTGELFF
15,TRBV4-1,CASSLGQGWVDTQYF
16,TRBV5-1,CASSGAGRAGANVLTF
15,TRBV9,CASSSYEGPNTEAFF
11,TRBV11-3,CASSFAYEQYF
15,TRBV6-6,CASSYSKLRGYGYTF
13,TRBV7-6,CASSRRRDNEQFF
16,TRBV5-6,CASSFLGGYTNYGYTF
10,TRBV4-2,CASSQEGHTF
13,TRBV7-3,CASKSSGSDEQFF
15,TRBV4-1,CASSQQGHRDYGYTF
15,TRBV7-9,CASSLGHRSNQPQHF
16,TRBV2,CASSETERGRGTEAFF
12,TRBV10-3,CASGTEQETQYF
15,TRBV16,CASSPSGQGFNTIYF
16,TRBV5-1,CASSFTLSALRGGYTF
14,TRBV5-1,CASSAASVPYEQYF
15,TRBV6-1,CASSKPGQGSYEQYF
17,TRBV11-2,CASRGAFRGRGTDTQYF
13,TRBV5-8,CASGRGTHRGYTF
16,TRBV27,CASSETTGPDSDTQYF
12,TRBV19,CASRTGHQPQHF
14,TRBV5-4,CASSPPAGTGELFF
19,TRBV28,CASSFPTSGRASSYNEQFF
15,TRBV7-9,CASSPGTSGRAEQFF
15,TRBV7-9,CASSYRLAGAYEQYF
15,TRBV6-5,CASSYGWEGAYEQYF
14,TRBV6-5,CASSKSGENEKLFF
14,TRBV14,CASSHGEFTGEQYF
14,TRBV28,CASTMGQGHNEQFF
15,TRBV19,CASRDRQGGNYGYTF
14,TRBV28,CASSSGGSRTEAFF
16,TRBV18,CASSLSGPNSNQPQHF
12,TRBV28,CASSLQFYEQYF
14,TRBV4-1,CASSQDTSYNEQFF
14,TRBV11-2,CASSFGSSTGELFF
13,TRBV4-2,CASSHPSYNEQFF
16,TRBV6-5,CASSYAPSWVTGELFF
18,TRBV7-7,CASSSGTGGELSGNTIYF
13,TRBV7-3,CASSSKTTGELFF
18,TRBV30,CAWSVPHITGTNTDTQYF
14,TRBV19,CASRQQAFVTEAFF